Listed below are T cell receptor beta chains from one sample, sequenced in a study of CXCR3-negative and CXCR3-positive naive CD8 T cells. TCRdb derives one entry per CDR3 protein from the 5' RACE reads, leaving out DNA. This table lists 45,000 to 65,000 distinct CDR3 sequences. Material: memory CD8+ T cells from blood. All receptors derive from a human donor in good health. Some clones in this sample may be carry-over from other donors' samples. CDR3s include the opening cysteine and the closing phenylalanine or tryptophan.

V gene: TRBV4-3; J gene: TRBJ1-1; CDR3 protein: CASSQDRWREAFF
V gene: TRBV6-5; J gene: TRBJ2-1; CDR3 protein: CASSHQGSSYNEQFF
V gene: TRBV20-1; J gene: TRBJ2-3; CDR3 protein: CSARGTLSGTSSTDTQYF
V gene: TRBV7-3; J gene: TRBJ2-5; CDR3 protein: CASSLMALLQETQYF
V gene: TRBV7-9; J gene: TRBJ1-2; CDR3 protein: CASSTSRGNYGYTF
V gene: TRBV7-3; J gene: TRBJ2-3; CDR3 protein: CASRPQASDTQYF
V gene: TRBV4-3; J gene: TRBJ2-7; CDR3 protein: CASSHNGDTSYEQYF
V gene: TRBV12-3/TRBV12-4; J gene: TRBJ2-1; CDR3 protein: CASSLDSGNEQFF
V gene: TRBV7-8; J gene: TRBJ2-7; CDR3 protein: CASSPKLAGFSYEQYF
V gene: TRBV19; J gene: TRBJ2-1; CDR3 protein: CASTYTTSGDKNEQFF
V gene: TRBV11-2; J gene: TRBJ1-3; CDR3 protein: CASSLDLGLSGNTIYF